This T cell receptor (beta chain) was sequenced during a study of blood T cell repertoires in COVID-19. Looking at the study overall: COVID-19 samples, acute and convalescent, were from the United States, Italy and Spain. Sample material is recorded as cDNA or gDNA derived from T cells, B-cell-depleted T cells, or PBMCs.

Original processing methods: Estimation of nucleated cell counts was performed using reference gene primer amplification. Repertoires were generated with immunoSEQ multiplex PCR, while TCRdb's copy carries only in-frame clones and drops some. That table furnishes V, J and clone size, whereas the DNA furnished D and trimming. The sample comprises 200,000 to 250,000 clones, 70% to 90% of which are singletons, and over 10% rests with the top ten. V lost 4 bases to trimming and J lost 4 bases; unmatched junction nucleotides: 16. The CDR3 has 17 amino acids. The germline gives CDR1 SGHNT, CDR2 YYREEE (reference sequence).

J is TRBJ1-2 and V is TRBV5-4, with 7 bases aligning to TRBD1. The sample was peripheral blood. This clonotype originated in a human donor in a cohort sampled during active COVID-19. The CDR3 DNA sequence: TGTGCCAGCAGCCCCACCTTGACAGGGATTTATAGCTATGGCTACACCTTC. The encoded protein is CASSPTLTGIYSYGYTF.